The next 18 T cell receptor beta chains were all read from a single sample in a study of regulatory T cells in long-lasting Graves disease. Time point here: newly diagnosed GD, antithyroid drugs for less than 3 months. The TCR library used RNA extracted from PBMCs. Construction of the TCR beta libraries employed iRepertoire HTBI primers in conjunction with Arm-PCR of CDR3 regions. In TCRdb, the multiplex PCR reads were re-called with MiXCR into one record per CDR3 protein. The sample has 300,000 to 400,000 distinct CDR3 sequences, over 15% seen once; the top ten hold around 37%. Source: peripheral blood mononuclear cells (PBMCs), taken at new diagnosis, from a patient treated with antithyroid drugs. All receptors derive from a female donor with Graves disease.

CDR3 coding DNA: TGTGCCTGGAGTTCCCGGGACAGGCGGTTTCCCGCGAACCTAGGGTCACCCCTCCACTTT. This sequence encodes CAWSSRDRRFPANLGSPLHF. The genes are TRBV30 and TRBJ1-6; TRBD1 matches at 8 bases. CDR1 and CDR2 (germline): GTSNPN, SVGIG (reference sequence). The CDR3 contains 20 residues. Unmatched junction bases numbered 25, after V lost 2 bases and J lost 10 bases.

The CDR3 region is CASSITVVYEQYF. For the CDR3, the DNA is TGTGCCAGTAGTATAACAGTTGTCTACGAGCAGTACTTC. The chain couples TRBV19 to TRBJ2-7; D gene unclear. CDR1 and CDR2 from the germline V gene are LNHDA and SQIVND (reference sequence). This CDR3 spans 13 amino acids. V was cut by 2 bases and J by 3 bases, with 8 bases left in between. Full variable domain (remainder filled in from reference TRBV19 and TRBJ2-7): DGGITQSPKYLFRKEGQNVTLSCEQNLNHDAMYWYRQDPGQGLRLIYYSQIVNDFQKGDIAEGYSVSREKKESFPLTVTSAQKNPTAFYLCASSITVVYEQYFGPGTRLTVT.

In this sample, this clonotype turned up many times. The chain has TRBV29-1 and TRBJ1-2; 7 bases are a match to TRBD1. Trimming cost V 6 bases and J 8 bases; bases outside gene matches: 12. Germline CDR1 and CDR2: SQVTM and ANQGSEA. The CDR3 spans 13 residues. CDR3 sequence (DNA): TGCAGCGTCCTCCTGACAGGGTCAGGGGGCTACACCTTC. This sequence encodes CSVLLTGSGGYTF.

This clonotype was detected many times. The CDR3 bases are TGTGCCAGCAGTCCGGGACTAGCGGCTCCCAATACGCAGTATTTT. This encodes CASSPGLAAPNTQYF. The chain has TRBV28 and TRBJ2-3, with 11 bases lining up with TRBD2. V dropped 5 bases and J dropped 7; count of bases not matched to a gene: 8. This CDR3 spans 15 amino acids. Looked up from germline, CDR1 is MDHEN and CDR2 is SYDVKM.

The table lists this clonotype with many counts. The rearrangement joins TRBV7-9 to TRBJ2-7, with 7 positions matching TRBD1. The V and J ends lost 5 bases and 4 bases, in that order; junction bases with no gene match: 14. The CDR3 contains 16 residues. Germline V gene data show CDR1 as SEHNR and CDR2 as FQNEAQ (reference sequence). CDR3 nucleotide sequence: TGTGCCAGCAGCGTCAGTACAGGGGTGTTGGAATACGAGCAGTACTTC. It yields the protein CASSVSTGVLEYEQYF.

The genes are TRBV2 and TRBJ1-2, with D uncertain. Between the trimmed V and J ends, which lost 4 bases and 3 bases, there was a span of 6 bases. CDR1 is SNHLY, CDR2 FYNNEI, per germline. This CDR3 comprises 12 residues. The CDR3 is CASSGYYYGYTF. CDR3 DNA sequence: TGTGCCAGCAGTGGGTACTACTATGGCTACACCTTC.

This clonotype occurred many times. This chain joins TRBV27 and TRBJ2-7, with D possibly TRBD2 on 6 matching bases. Trimming shortened V by 5 bases and J by 5 bases, and 13 bases separated the two germline ends. The CDR3 loop spans 13 amino acids. Germline values: CDR1 MNHEY, CDR2 SMNVEV (reference sequence). CDR3: CASSIDRGNEQYF. The CDR3 region has the DNA TGTGCCAGCAGTATAGACCGCGGGAACGAGCAGTACTTC.

Many counts were recorded for this clonotype. The chain employs TRBV27 and TRBJ2-7; weak D call: TRBD1 (5 bases). Germline loops: CDR1 MNHEY, CDR2 SMNVEV (reference sequence). Trimming cost V 2 bases and J 6 bases, with 17 bases left between them. The CDR3 covers 15 residues. CDR3 sequence (DNA): TGTGCCAGCAGTTTAAACGTGCAGGGTAAGGCCGAGCAGTACTTC. The encoded protein is CASSLNVQGKAEQYF.

This clonotype was recorded at least ten times. CDR3 amino acids: CASSAIQGVGEAFF. CDR3 sequence (DNA): TGTGCCAGCAGTGCGATACAGGGAGTAGGGGAAGCTTTCTTT. The rearrangement joins TRBV6-1 to TRBJ1-1; a weak D match, TRBD1 (6 bases). The CDR3 contains 14 residues. V lost 4 bases to trimming and J lost 8 bases, with 17 bases between them. Per the germline V gene, CDR1 is MNHNS and CDR2 is SASEGT.

This clonotype has just one count. A far larger clone is a single base away, which makes a read error likely. The CDR3 DNA is TGTGCCAACAGCTTCCAGACTATCTACGAGCAGTACTTC. Protein sequence: CANSFQTIYEQYF. The gene calls are TRBV12-5 and TRBJ2-7, with D maybe TRBD2 (5 bases). The CDR3 length is 13 residues. In germline, CDR1 is LGHNT, CDR2 FRNRAP. The variable domain in full, with the rest retrieved from reference TRBV12-5 and TRBJ2-7, is DARVTQTPRHKVTEMGQEVTMRCQPILGHNTVFWYRQTMMQGLELLAYFRNRAPLDDSGMPKDRFSAEMPDATLATLKIQPSEPRDSAVYFCANSFQTIYEQYFGPGTRLTVT.

Many counts were recorded for this clonotype. The J gene is TRBJ1-3, the V gene TRBV28; D not certain. Trimming took 5 bases from V and 4 from J, leaving 9 bases between them. The CDR3 has 13 amino acids. Germline V gene data show CDR1 as MDHEN and CDR2 as SYDVKM. CDR3 in DNA: TGTGCCAGCAGTCCTTCCCGCGGAAACACCATATATTTT. It specifies CASSPSRGNTIYF.

The chain uses TRBV7-3 and TRBJ2-5; D is possibly TRBD1 (6 bases). The CDR3 covers 16 residues. CDR1 SGHTA and CDR2 FQGTGA come from the germline V gene. The ends were cut back, 2 bases at V and 1 base at J, with 14 bases in the middle. The DNA for the CDR3 is TGTGCCAGCAGCTTAGGGGGCAGGGGACCCCAAGAGACCCAGTACTTC. Amino acid sequence: CASSLGGRGPQETQYF.

This clonotype was counted at least ten times. The germline gene is not matched at one end of the junction; a read error may be the cause. The chain has TRBV12-5 and TRBJ2-5; D is perhaps TRBD1 (6 bases). This CDR3 spans 13 amino acids. Looked up from germline, CDR1 is LGHNT and CDR2 is FRNRAP. The DNA for the CDR3 is TGTGCTAGTGGTTTGGGGGCCGGGACACTGAGAATCTTC. The encoded protein is CASGLGAGTLRIF. The full variable domain, with the rest looked up from reference TRBV12-5 and TRBJ2-5, is DARVTQTPRHKVTEMGQEVTMRCQPILGHNTVFWYRQTMMQGLELLAYFRNRAPLDDSGMPKDRFSAEMPDATLATLKIQPSEPRDSAVYFCASGLGAGTLRIFGPGTRLLVL.

As regards this clonotype: A much larger clonotype is one base distant, so this may be a read error. V is TRBV5-6 and J is TRBJ2-3; 10 bases are shared with TRBD2. The CDR3 has 19 residues. Losses at the gene ends were 5 bases for V and 0 bases for J; bases not matched to a gene: 15. In germline, CDR1 is SGHDT, CDR2 YYEEEE. CDR3 nucleotides: TGTGCCAGCAGATTCCCCACCGGGACTAGCGCTTCTAGCACAGATACGCAGTATTTT. It yields the protein CASRFPTGTSASSTDTQYF.

A remark on this clonotype: A much larger clonotype is one base distant, so this may be a read error. V gene TRBV6-1 combines with J gene TRBJ2-5; TRBD2 is a possible D gene (7 bases). This CDR3 is built from 15 residues. Germline CDR1 is MNHNS and CDR2 is SASEGT. The CDR3 nucleotides read TGTGCCAGCAGTAAACGCACGGGGGGCCAAGACACCCAGTACTTC. It encodes CASSKRTGGQDTQYF.

This clonotype showed up just a few times. This rearrangement joins TRBV7-3 to TRBJ2-2, with D possibly matching TRBD2 (5 bases). This CDR3 has 14 amino acids. CDR1 SGHTA and CDR2 FQGTGA come from the germline V gene. Trimming took off 7 bases at V and 7 bases at J, with 16 bases between the two ends. CDR3 DNA sequence: TGTGCCAGCACCTCCGAGTCGGGGAGCGGGGAGCTGTTTTTT. Its translation is CASTSESGSGELFF.

This clonotype showed up many times. This rearrangement joins TRBV20-1 to TRBJ1-1; D not resolved. The V gene's germline CDR1 is DFQATT and CDR2 SNEGSKA (reference sequence). Trimming removed 4 bases from V and 6 bases from J, with 12 bases in between. This CDR3 is built from 12 residues. CDR3 nucleotides: TGCAGTGCTACTCCCCAAGGAGCTGAAGCTTTCTTT. It specifies CSATPQGAEAFF.

The chain has TRBV12-3 or TRBV12-4 and TRBJ2-7; tentatively, D is TRBD1 or TRBD2 (7 bases each). This CDR3 is 14 amino acids long. V lost 6 bases to trimming and J lost 3 bases, with 15 bases between them. Here the CDR3 reads CASRLQGGSYEQYF. CDR3 sequence (DNA): TGTGCCAGCAGACTGCAGGGGGGGAGCTACGAGCAGTACTTC.